This TCR beta chain was sequenced for a study of CD8 T cells in ankylosing spondylitis. Overall study findings and caveats: Certain motif variants had earlier been reported in reactive arthritis synovial fluid and blood. Significant enrichment of disease-linked clones was reportedly seen in matched ankylosing spondylitis synovial fluid. Blood of patients with ankylosing spondylitis appeared to be characterized by a TCR beta motif of eight highly homologous variants.

In its sample, this clonotype was seen a few times. Antigen unknown. TCRdb independently ran MiXCR on the 5' RACE reads; one entry per CDR3 protein. The sample yields about 150,000 distinct CDR3 sequences, about 6.7% seen once. The specimen was blood, either unsorted or a sorted T cell fraction (not recorded which). This sequence originates from a female donor with ankylosing spondylitis or in good health (not recorded which).

The CDR3: CASNSPGGLGGYTF. The CDR3 DNA reads TGTGCCAGCAACTCGCCAGGAGGGCTAGGTGGCTACACCTTC. The chain couples TRBV7-9 to TRBJ1-2; no reliable D call. This CDR3 region has 14 residues. Per germline, CDR1 SEHNR and CDR2 FQNEAQ (reference sequence). Trimming took 7 bases from V and 7 from J, leaving 19 bases between them.